A selection of T cell receptor beta chains follows, all from one sample in a study of cytomegalovirus exposure and HLA in healthy donors. Sequenced by immunoSEQ multiplex PCR; TCRdb stores in-frame clones only, minus some. The data show tens of thousands of clones, approximately 90% seen once. The sequenced sample consisted of PBMCs. Every receptor here comes from a young woman in good health and CMV-seronegative. Each CDR3 is given with its conserved first and last residue. Fields, in order: CDR3 length, V gene, J gene, clone size, D gene, CDR3 protein, CDR3 DNA. D genes are given only for firm matches. Clone size, where shown, is once, few, many, or a class for clones that have expanded.

len: 15; v_gene: TRBV5-6; j_gene: TRBJ1-2; abundance: .; d_gene: TRBD1; CDR3aa: CASSFGVTGGDGYTF; CDR3nt: TGTGCCAGCAGCTTCGGAGTGACAGGGGGCGATGGCTACACCTTC
len: 14; v_gene: TRBV7-9; j_gene: TRBJ1-1; abundance: .; d_gene: TRBD1; CDR3aa: CSSSLRGGRDEAFF; CDR3nt: TGTTCCAGCAGCTTAAGAGGGGGCAGAGATGAAGCTTTCTTT
len: 15; v_gene: TRBV15; j_gene: TRBJ2-2; abundance: .; d_gene: TRBD2; CDR3aa: CATSRERGDTGELFF; CDR3nt: TGTGCCACCAGCAGAGAGCGGGGGGACACCGGGGAGCTGTTTTTT
len: 16; v_gene: TRBV5-1; j_gene: TRBJ1-3; abundance: .; d_gene: .; CDR3aa: CASSRAGAYSGNTIYF; CDR3nt: TGCGCCAGCAGCCGCGCAGGGGCGTACTCTGGAAACACCATATATTTT
len: 14; v_gene: TRBV2; j_gene: TRBJ1-4; abundance: .; d_gene: TRBD1; CDR3aa: CASRTGGYDEKLFF; CDR3nt: TGTGCCAGCAGGACAGGGGGGTACGATGAAAAACTGTTTTTT
len: 12; v_gene: TRBV29-1; j_gene: TRBJ2-5; abundance: .; d_gene: .; CDR3aa: CSVEPHQETQYF; CDR3nt: TGCAGCGTTGAACCTCACCAAGAGACCCAGTACTTC
len: 16; v_gene: TRBV5-4; j_gene: TRBJ1-3; abundance: once; d_gene: TRBD1; CDR3aa: CASSFSPTGTGNTIYF; CDR3nt: TGTGCCAGCAGCTTTAGCCCGACAGGGACTGGAAACACCATATATTTT
len: 14; v_gene: TRBV11-3; j_gene: TRBJ1-6; abundance: .; d_gene: TRBD1; CDR3aa: CASSSGGTKSPLHF; CDR3nt: TGTGCCAGCAGCTCAGGGGGGACCAAATCACCCCTCCACTTT
len: 16; v_gene: TRBV2; j_gene: TRBJ2-3; abundance: .; d_gene: .; CDR3aa: CASRLETDFSTDTQYF; CDR3nt: TGTGCCAGCCGGTTGGAGACGGATTTTAGCACAGATACGCAGTATTTT
len: 16; v_gene: TRBV5-6; j_gene: TRBJ2-1; abundance: .; d_gene: TRBD2; CDR3aa: CASSLRLAGAKSEQFF; CDR3nt: TGTGCCAGTAGCCTACGACTAGCGGGAGCCAAGAGTGAGCAGTTCTTC
len: 16; v_gene: TRBV4-3; j_gene: TRBJ1-1; abundance: .; d_gene: .; CDR3aa: CASSQEPRGLNTEAFF; CDR3nt: TGCGCCAGCAGCCAAGAGCCTAGGGGTCTGAACACTGAAGCTTTCTTT
len: 14; v_gene: TRBV5-1; j_gene: TRBJ1-4; abundance: .; d_gene: .; CDR3aa: CASSLGDQNEKLFF; CDR3nt: TGCGCCAGCAGCTTAGGGGATCAGAATGAAAAACTGTTTTTT
len: 16; v_gene: TRBV7-8; j_gene: TRBJ2-7; abundance: .; d_gene: .; CDR3aa: CASSSPRVGLSYEQYF; CDR3nt: TGTGCCAGCAGCTCCCCCAGGGTTGGCCTCTCCTACGAGCAGTACTTC
len: 18; v_gene: TRBV5-4; j_gene: TRBJ1-2; abundance: .; d_gene: TRBD1; CDR3aa: CASSLPQGPGQGIYGYTF; CDR3nt: TGTGCCAGCAGCCTACCCCAAGGCCCGGGACAGGGGATCTATGGCTACACCTTC
len: 13; v_gene: TRBV11-2; j_gene: TRBJ2-5; abundance: .; d_gene: .; CDR3aa: CASRITGTETQYF; CDR3nt: TGTGCCAGCAGAATTACAGGGACAGAGACCCAGTACTTC
len: 16; v_gene: TRBV5-6; j_gene: TRBJ2-2; abundance: .; d_gene: TRBD2; CDR3aa: CASSWGLAGNTGELFF; CDR3nt: TGTGCCAGCAGCTGGGGACTAGCGGGGAACACCGGGGAGCTGTTTTTT
len: 14; v_gene: TRBV29-1; j_gene: TRBJ2-1; abundance: .; d_gene: TRBD2; CDR3aa: CSGWGTSGRAEQFF; CDR3nt: TGCAGCGGTTGGGGGACTAGCGGGAGGGCTGAGCAGTTCTTC
len: 13; v_gene: TRBV4-1; j_gene: TRBJ1-2; abundance: .; d_gene: .; CDR3aa: CASSQDLGGGYTF; CDR3nt: TGCGCCAGCAGCCAAGATCTCGGGGGAGGCTACACCTTC
len: 15; v_gene: TRBV6-6; j_gene: TRBJ1-5; abundance: once; d_gene: .; CDR3aa: CASSSSGAPYQPQHF; CDR3nt: TGTGCCAGCAGTTCCTCGGGAGCCCCCTATCAGCCCCAGCATTTT
len: 16; v_gene: TRBV28; j_gene: TRBJ1-1; abundance: .; d_gene: .; CDR3aa: CASRGWGLGPNTEAFF; CDR3nt: TGTGCCAGCAGGGGGTGGGGACTCGGACCCAACACTGAAGCTTTCTTT
len: 15; v_gene: TRBV18; j_gene: TRBJ1-2; abundance: .; d_gene: TRBD1; CDR3aa: CASSPPPDRGYGYTF; CDR3nt: TGTGCCAGCTCACCACCGCCGGACAGGGGCTATGGCTACACCTTC
len: 14; v_gene: TRBV6-5; j_gene: TRBJ2-7; abundance: .; d_gene: TRBD2; CDR3aa: CASRNRDYSYEQYF; CDR3nt: TGTGCCAGCAGAAACCGGGACTACTCCTACGAGCAGTACTTC
len: 15; v_gene: TRBV27; j_gene: TRBJ1-1; abundance: .; d_gene: .; CDR3aa: CASSLSWSGTNEAFF; CDR3nt: TGTGCCAGCAGTTTATCGTGGTCGGGGACTAACGAAGCTTTCTTT
len: 15; v_gene: TRBV6-5; j_gene: TRBJ2-3; abundance: once; d_gene: .; CDR3aa: CASSYSGQSTDTQYF; CDR3nt: TGTGCCAGCAGTTACTCCGGACAGAGCACAGATACGCAGTATTTT
len: 13; v_gene: TRBV6-1; j_gene: TRBJ2-7; abundance: .; d_gene: .; CDR3aa: CASSGWESGEQYF; CDR3nt: TGTGCCAGCAGTGGCTGGGAGTCGGGTGAGCAGTACTTC
len: 14; v_gene: TRBV25-1; j_gene: TRBJ1-1; abundance: .; d_gene: TRBD1; CDR3aa: CASTRTGGRGEAFF; CDR3nt: TGTGCCAGCACAAGGACAGGCGGAAGAGGTGAAGCTTTCTTT
len: 19; v_gene: TRBV5-1; j_gene: TRBJ2-6; abundance: .; d_gene: .; CDR3aa: CASSLGSTNDLGGANVLTF; CDR3nt: TGCGCCAGCAGCTTGGGGTCTACTAATGACCTTGGGGGGGCCAACGTCCTGACTTTC
len: 16; v_gene: TRBV27; j_gene: TRBJ2-7; abundance: .; d_gene: TRBD2; CDR3aa: CASSSRGTSGRYEQYF; CDR3nt: TGTGCCAGCAGTTCACGGGGGACTAGCGGGAGATACGAGCAGTACTTC
len: 15; v_gene: TRBV28; j_gene: TRBJ1-2; abundance: .; d_gene: .; CDR3aa: CASSFFPGEGYGYTF; CDR3nt: TGTGCCAGCAGTTTTTTCCCGGGGGAGGGCTATGGCTACACCTTC
len: 15; v_gene: TRBV5-4; j_gene: TRBJ2-7; abundance: .; d_gene: .; CDR3aa: CASRLDFPSSYEQYF; CDR3nt: TGTGCCAGCAGATTGGACTTCCCAAGCTCCTACGAGCAGTACTTC
len: 19; v_gene: TRBV28; j_gene: TRBJ2-3; abundance: .; d_gene: TRBD2; CDR3aa: CASSSYTTGLAGGAGSQYF; CDR3nt: TGTGCCAGCAGTTCCTATACCACGGGACTAGCGGGGGGTGCGGGTTCGCAGTATTTT
len: 16; v_gene: TRBV9; j_gene: TRBJ2-3; abundance: .; d_gene: .; CDR3aa: CASSVASGGIADTQYF; CDR3nt: TGTGCCAGCAGCGTAGCTTCGGGCGGGATAGCAGATACGCAGTATTTT
len: 15; v_gene: TRBV7-6; j_gene: TRBJ1-4; abundance: .; d_gene: .; CDR3aa: CASSPTTGRDEKLFF; CDR3nt: TGTGCCAGCAGCCCTACTACAGGGCGTGATGAAAAACTGTTTTTT
len: 11; v_gene: TRBV28; j_gene: TRBJ2-1; abundance: .; d_gene: .; CDR3aa: CASDGDNEQFF; CDR3nt: TGTGCCAGCGACGGGGACAATGAGCAGTTCTTC
len: 16; v_gene: TRBV7-3; j_gene: TRBJ2-1; abundance: .; d_gene: TRBD2; CDR3aa: CASSFDGTSGYNEQFF; CDR3nt: TGTGCCAGCAGCTTCGACGGGACTAGCGGGTACAATGAGCAGTTCTTC
len: 16; v_gene: TRBV5-1; j_gene: TRBJ2-3; abundance: once; d_gene: TRBD2; CDR3aa: CASSLILAGSPATQYF; CDR3nt: TGCGCCAGCAGCCTGATACTAGCGGGAAGCCCTGCAACGCAGTATTTT
len: 14; v_gene: TRBV6-1; j_gene: TRBJ1-4; abundance: .; d_gene: .; CDR3aa: CASSEYATNEKLFF; CDR3nt: TGTGCCAGCAGCGAGTATGCAACTAATGAAAAACTGTTTTTT
len: 13; v_gene: TRBV19; j_gene: TRBJ2-4; abundance: .; d_gene: .; CDR3aa: CASSTGAKNIQYF; CDR3nt: TGTGCCAGTAGTACAGGGGCCAAAAACATTCAGTACTTC
len: 15; v_gene: TRBV19; j_gene: TRBJ2-2; abundance: .; d_gene: .; CDR3aa: CASRSGRGSTGELFF; CDR3nt: TGTGCCAGTAGATCGGGTCGCGGGTCCACCGGGGAGCTGTTTTTT
len: 16; v_gene: TRBV5-1; j_gene: TRBJ2-6; abundance: .; d_gene: TRBD1; CDR3aa: CASSPEGGGGANVLTF; CDR3nt: TGCGCCAGCAGCCCGGAAGGGGGCGGTGGGGCCAACGTCCTGACTTTC
len: 15; v_gene: TRBV6-4; j_gene: TRBJ1-5; abundance: .; d_gene: TRBD1; CDR3aa: CASSEGTGPHQPQHF; CDR3nt: TGTGCCAGCAGTGAGGGGACAGGGCCGCATCAGCCCCAGCATTTT
len: 16; v_gene: TRBV5-1; j_gene: TRBJ2-1; abundance: .; d_gene: .; CDR3aa: CASSLYTGERYNEQFF; CDR3nt: TGCGCCAGCAGCTTGTACACCGGGGAGAGATACAATGAGCAGTTCTTC
len: 14; v_gene: TRBV18; j_gene: TRBJ2-7; abundance: .; d_gene: TRBD1; CDR3aa: CASSYGQDTYEQYF; CDR3nt: TGTGCCAGCTCATACGGACAGGACACCTACGAGCAGTACTTC